Sequencing of this T cell receptor (beta chain) was carried out in a study of cytomegalovirus exposure and HLA in healthy donors. The donors were part of the validation cohort of 120 subjects. That cohort was separate from the first cohort, which comprised roughly 670 subjects. Assay used: immunoSEQ multiplex PCR; TCRdb lists only in-frame clones, some missing. The sample comprises approximately 120,000 clones, more than 95% of which are singletons, and less than 2% rests with the top ten. Study outcomes and limitations: There were some public TCRs occurring in many donors, but most TCR sequences were rare. Reportedly, diagnosis of cytomegalovirus status by the classifier showed high specificity and sensitivity. The finding came from a later analysis; first-cohort TCR clusters tended to co-occur in the roughly 120 validation repertoires.

Remarks on this clone: Its antigen is not known.

CDR1 is SGHTA, CDR2 FQGNSA, per germline. CDR3 size: 12 residues. Trimming pared 2 bases from V and 5 bases from J, leaving 7 bases between. The receptor's source is a man aged 18 to 35 in good health and CMV-seronegative. Source material: PBMCs. The V and J genes are TRBV7-2 and TRBJ2-7; D is undetermined. DNA for the CDR3: TGTGCCAGCAGCTTATCACTGAACGAGCAGTACTTC. Its protein is CASSLSLNEQYF.